A selection of T cell receptor beta chains follows, all from one sample in a study of STAT3 mutations in large granular lymphocyte leukemia. Profiling relied on immunoSEQ multiplex PCR, and the TCRdb table lists in-frame clones only, not all of them. This table holds approximately 29,000 clones, around 88% found once. Sequencing was carried out using peripheral blood mononuclear cells. All receptors come from a man between 60 and 75 years old with T-cell large granular lymphocyte leukemia. Some clones in this sample may be carry-over from other donors' samples. Both conserved end residues are part of each CDR3. The order of the fields is clone size, V gene, J gene, CDR3 protein. The size entry is marked missing in some rows and otherwise reads once, few, many or a size class.

>-|TRBV29-1|TRBJ2-3
CSTQRGSTDTQYF
>-|TRBV2|TRBJ1-6
CASSEGVGNSPLHF
>-|TRBV5-8|TRBJ2-7
CASSPRPEEGYEQYF
>-|TRBV6-5|TRBJ2-7
CASSFGTDSYEQYF
>-|TRBV30|TRBJ2-1
CAWRGIGASSNEQFF
>-|TRBV5-1|TRBJ2-7
CASSLSGPLYEQYF
>-|TRBV30|TRBJ2-3
CAWSRKGLTQYF
>once|TRBV30|TRBJ2-5
CAWRRQEVPQYF
>-|TRBV7-9|TRBJ2-1
CASSLPSSGSSFEQFF
>few|TRBV7-9|TRBJ1-1
CASSNYRDTEAFF
>once|TRBV29-1|TRBJ2-3
CSVERGGFYTQYF
>-|TRBV5-1|TRBJ1-5
CASSLGGPGQPQHF
>-|TRBV7-2|TRBJ2-1
CASSLSVSSGRYLFF
>-|TRBV27|TRBJ2-2
CASSSNSRTADTGELFF
>-|TRBV28|TRBJ2-5
CASSPHRGGETQYF
>-|TRBV28|TRBJ1-2
CASSFQGNGYTF
>-|TRBV6-5|TRBJ1-4
CASTAGYNEKLFF
>-|TRBV7-9|TRBJ2-7
CASGDGSYEQYF
>-|TRBV4-1|TRBJ2-1
CASSPRDRGDYNEQFF
>-|TRBV30|TRBJ2-1
CAWTLYTGNEQFF
>-|TRBV30|TRBJ2-6
CAWSVLASGANVLTF
>-|TRBV28|TRBJ2-2
CASSLTPGQIIWTGELFF
>-|TRBV20-1|TRBJ2-5
CSSGQETQYF
>-|TRBV7-9|TRBJ2-3
CASNEPIDTQYF
>-|TRBV18|TRBJ1-1
CASSEGLNTEAFF
>-|TRBV29-1|TRBJ2-5
CSGGQGGETQYF
>-|TRBV13|TRBJ2-1
CASSWIGLAGRGESYNEQFF
>-|TRBV5-1|TRBJ1-1
CASSLDLNTEAFF
>-|TRBV14|TRBJ1-2
CASSQVRGFGYTF
>-|TRBV5-1|TRBJ2-6
CASNMNSGANVLTF
>-|TRBV5-6|TRBJ2-7
CASSGTGIGSSYEQYF
>-|TRBV19|TRBJ2-7
CASSIGESYEQYF
>-|TRBV9|TRBJ2-1
CASSVGTLGSNEQFF
>-|TRBV4-3|TRBJ2-7
CASSPEGPGGSDEQYF
>-|TRBV5-1|TRBJ2-7
CASSVGLVAGDEQYF
>-|TRBV5-1|TRBJ2-3
CASSTGQGEFTDTQYF
>-|TRBV4-3|TRBJ2-7
CASSRSSGQAYEQYF
>-|TRBV18|TRBJ2-3
CASSPPVGQPSTDTQYF
>once|TRBV5-1|TRBJ1-2
CASSIQGVSYGYTF
>-|TRBV28|TRBJ1-4
CASSLTDRGHEKLFF
>-|TRBV5-4|TRBJ2-7
CASSKTGQSSYEQYF
>-|TRBV7-8|TRBJ2-3
CASRRLASGSGPTGGVSDTQYF